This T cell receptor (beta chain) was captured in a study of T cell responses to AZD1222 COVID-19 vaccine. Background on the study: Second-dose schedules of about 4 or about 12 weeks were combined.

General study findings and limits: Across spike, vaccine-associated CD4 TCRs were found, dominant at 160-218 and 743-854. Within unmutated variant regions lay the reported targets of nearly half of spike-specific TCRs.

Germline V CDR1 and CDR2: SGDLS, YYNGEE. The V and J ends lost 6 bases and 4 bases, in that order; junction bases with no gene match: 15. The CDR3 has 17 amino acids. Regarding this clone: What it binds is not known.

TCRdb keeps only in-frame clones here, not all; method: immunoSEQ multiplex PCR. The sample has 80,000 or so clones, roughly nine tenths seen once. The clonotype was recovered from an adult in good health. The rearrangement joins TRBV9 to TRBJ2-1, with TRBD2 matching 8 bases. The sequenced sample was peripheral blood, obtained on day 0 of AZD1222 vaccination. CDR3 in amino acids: CASTKGVGTRGYNEQFF. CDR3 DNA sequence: TGTGCCAGCACCAAAGGTGTGGGGACTAGAGGGTACAATGAGCAGTTCTTC.